This TCR beta chain derives from a study of blood T cells in healthy people across ages. Points from the study as a whole: The study found TCR beta diversity correlated strongly with naive T cell percentage. Diversity was higher, and naive CD4+ cells more numerous, in long-lived donors than in aged donors. Possibly confounding the expanded clonotype changes was the fact that donor CMV status was unknown.

This clonotype was seen just once. Its antigen is unidentified. Sample-barcoded 5' priming and a J-beta primer mix drove a second PCR of roughly 6 to 12 cycles. TCRdb reprocessed the 5' RACE reads via MiXCR and lists one record per CDR3 protein. The sample yields about 1.6 million distinct CDR3 sequences, around 36% seen once. Germline V gives CDR1 SGHRS, CDR2 YFSETQ. CDR3 length: 13 residues. The V end lost 7 bases, the J end lost 1 base, and 11 bases lay between the germline ends. The chain has TRBV5-1 and TRBJ1-2; no clear D gene. This sequence was found in a woman younger than 45 in good health. The sequenced material came from blood. The CDR3 here is CASRDMVNYGYTF. CDR3 bases: TGCGCCAGCCGCGACATGGTTAACTATGGCTACACCTTC.